This T cell receptor (beta chain) stems from a study of shared clonotypes between healthy human individuals. Study-wide results and limits: Blood was the sole source, and tissue repertoires probably differ.

V was shortened by 3 bases and J by 5 bases, with 10 bases between the two germline ends. From germline, CDR1 is LNHDA and CDR2 SQIVND (reference sequence). This CDR3 is built from 14 residues. Profiled with immunoSEQ multiplex PCR; TCRdb holds only in-frame clones, not every one. The profile shows millions of clones, 85% to 95% of them singletons. Turning to this clone: Its antigen is still unknown.

The sequenced material came from naive CD4+ T cells sorted from blood. The sample's subset: CD45RA+ positively selected. This chain connects TRBV19 to TRBJ1-4; possible D gene TRBD1, 6 bases. This clonotype was sampled from a man between 18 and 29 years old in good health. CDR3 nucleotide sequence: TGTGCCAGTAGTATCCCGGGACACAATGAAAAACTGTTTTTT. Translating gives CASSIPGHNEKLFF.